The 23 T cell receptor beta chains reported below all come from one sample, sequenced in a study of blood T cell repertoires in COVID-19. The method was immunoSEQ multiplex PCR; TCRdb's version includes in-frame clones alone and lacks a portion of them. The sample lists over 50,000 clones; over 75% were seen once. Material: peripheral blood. The source is a human donor in a cohort sampled during active COVID-19.

The V call is TRBV5-4, the J call TRBJ2-4; the D gene is possibly TRBD2 (6 bases). Trimming took off 1 base at V and 1 base at J, with 12 bases between the two ends. From germline, CDR1 is SGHNT and CDR2 YYREEE (reference sequence). CDR3 length: 16 amino acids. Here the CDR3 DNA reads TGTGCCAGCAGCTTGTCCTCGGGACTCGCCAAAAACATTCAGTACTTC. This sequence encodes CASSLSSGLAKNIQYF.

In DNA, the CDR3 is TGTGCCAGCAGCTTGTCAGGGGGAAGGAGTACAAATGAAAAACTGTTTTTT. Its protein product is CASSLSGGRSTNEKLFF. This chain links TRBV11-2 with TRBJ1-4; 7 bases line up with TRBD1. V dropped 3 bases and J dropped 5; count of bases not matched to a gene: 12. This CDR3 contains 17 residues. Per germline, CDR1 SGHAT and CDR2 FQNNGV.

This clone was detected a few times. The same CDR3 also results from other DNA sequences found in this sample. The rearrangement links TRBV20-1 to TRBJ2-7; TRBD2 matches 8 bases. V lost 6 bases and J lost 5; bases outside the gene matches: 3. The germline V gene encodes CDR1 DFQATT and CDR2 SNEGSKA (reference sequence). The length of the CDR3 is 11 residues. CDR3 amino acids: CSASSGHEQYF. The CDR3 nucleotides read TGCAGTGCCTCTAGCGGGCACGAGCAGTACTTC.

The chain carries TRBV28 and TRBJ1-5; 11 nucleotides agree with TRBD1. CDR3 length: 16 residues. Germline CDR1 is MDHEN and CDR2 is SYDVKM. V lost 2 bases, J lost 6 bases, and 6 bases stayed unmatched. CDR3 loop: CASSLVGQGAAQPQHF. The CDR3 coding sequence is TGTGCCAGCAGTTTAGTAGGACAGGGGGCGGCTCAGCCCCAGCATTTT. The full variable domain, its missing parts supplied by reference TRBV28 and TRBJ1-5, is DVKVTQSSRYLVKRTGEKVFLECVQDMDHENMFWYRQDPGLGLRLIYFSYDVKMKEKGDIPEGYSVSREKKERFSLILESASTNQTSMYLCASSLVGQGAAQPQHFGDGTRLSIL.

The rearrangement uses TRBV19 and TRBJ2-7; D call uncertain. Germline V lookup: CDR1 LNHDA, CDR2 SQIVND (reference sequence). The V end lost 6 bases, the J end lost 2 bases, and 8 bases lay between the germline ends. CDR3 length equals 12 residues. CDR3 sequence: CASSRHAYEQYF. DNA for the CDR3: TGTGCCAGTAGCAGACACGCCTACGAGCAGTACTTC.

This chain connects TRBV28 to TRBJ1-1; no definite D call. The CDR3 consists of 20 residues. V was trimmed by 5 bases and J by 1 base, leaving 29 bases between them. From germline, CDR1 is MDHEN and CDR2 SYDVKM. The CDR3 DNA follows: TGTGCCAGCAGTCCCCGCCGCCTCGAATCCCTCTTAGCAACGAACACTGAAGCTTTCTTT. The encoded protein is CASSPRRLESLLATNTEAFF.

This rearrangement joins TRBV28 to TRBJ2-7; the D gene is possibly TRBD2 (5 bases). The CDR3 length is 14 residues. The V end lost 4 bases, the J end lost 9 bases, and 19 bases lay between the germline ends. Germline-derived CDR1 and CDR2 are MDHEN and SYDVKM. CDR3 in DNA: TGTGCCAGCAGTTCGCTGACTACCCCAATTATGCAGTACTTC. Its protein product is CASSSLTTPIMQYF.

The chain uses TRBV21-1 and TRBJ2-3; the table's D call, TRBD1, was not checked against the DNA. TRBV21-1 is noted as a pseudogene. The CDR3 has 15 amino acids. CDR3 protein: CANRCRGLGTDTQYF. The CDR3 DNA sequence: TGTGCCAATAGGTGTAGGGGTCTGGGCACAGATACGCAGTATTTT.

This clone has only one observation. J is TRBJ2-7 and V is TRBV5-1; D may be TRBD2 (5 bases). Between the trimmed V and J ends, which lost 1 base and 6 bases, there was a span of 23 bases. Germline-derived CDR1 and CDR2 are SGHRS and YFSETQ. This CDR3 is 17 amino acids long. The CDR3 DNA reads TGCGCCAGCAGCTTGAATGCAGCGGAACGAGGCCGCGGCGAGCAGTACTTC. It translates to CASSLNAAERGRGEQYF. Full variable domain (remainder filled in from reference TRBV5-1 and TRBJ2-7): KAGVTQTPRYLIKTRGQQVTLSCSPISGHRSVSWYQQTPGQGLQFLFEYFSETQRNKGNFPGRFSGRQFSNSRSEMNVSTLELGDSALYLCASSLNAAERGRGEQYFGPGTRLTVT.

The chain is built from TRBV6-1 and TRBJ2-1, with D possibly matching TRBD1 (6 bases). The CDR3 is 17 amino acids. V lost 2 bases to trimming and J lost 8 bases, with 22 bases between them. Germline lookup yields CDR1 MNHNS and CDR2 SASEGT. The DNA of the CDR3 is TGTGCCAGCAGTGAACCCACAGGGTACCCTCGAAGACATGAGCAGTTCTTC. The encoded protein is CASSEPTGYPRRHEQFF.

The rearrangement joins TRBV9 to TRBJ2-1; 14 bases line up with TRBD2. The CDR3 runs to 15 residues. Germline loops: CDR1 SGDLS, CDR2 YYNGEE. The V gene end was trimmed by 4 bases and the J gene end by 9 bases; junction bases not matched to a gene: 6. CDR3 DNA sequence: TGTGCCAGCAGCTTCGGACTAGCGGGAGGAAGTGAGCAGTTCTTC. It is translated as CASSFGLAGGSEQFF.

This chain links TRBV3-1 (or the pseudogene TRBV3-2) with TRBJ2-5, with D maybe TRBD1 (6 bases). The CDR3 loop spans 14 amino acids. Germline CDR1 and CDR2: LGHDT and YNNKEL (reference sequence). The V gene lost 5 bases and the J gene lost 5 bases, with 15 bases spanning the gap. The CDR3 spells CASSKGVFGETQYF. CDR3 in DNA: TGTGCCAGCAGCAAGGGGGTTTTTGGGGAGACCCAGTACTTC.

This clone has just a few counts. The chain is built from TRBV19 and TRBJ1-2; 7 bases align to TRBD1. V was clipped by 4 bases and J by 8 bases; unmatched bases: 7. The CDR3 length is 13 residues. Germline loops: CDR1 LNHDA, CDR2 SQIVND (reference sequence). CDR3 in amino acids: CASSRTQGEGYTF. CDR3 in DNA: TGTGCCAGTAGTAGGACGCAGGGGGAAGGCTACACCTTC.

V and J are TRBV15 and TRBJ2-3; 7 bases agree with TRBD2. The V and J ends lost 4 bases and 2 bases, in that order; junction bases with no gene match: 3. Germline V CDR1 and CDR2: LNHNV, YYDKDF (reference sequence). The CDR3 runs 14 residues. The CDR3 DNA sequence: TGTGCCACCAGCACTAGCGGATACACAGATACGCAGTATTTT. Translating it yields CATSTSGYTDTQYF.

This clone occurred a few times. The V and J genes are TRBV4-2 and TRBJ1-1; D uncertain. V gave up 2 bases and J gave up 2 bases, with 12 bases separating them. The CDR3 totals 15 residues. Germline V gives CDR1 LGHNA, CDR2 YNFKEQ. CDR3 sequence reads: CASSQIAGKNTEAFF. The DNA of the CDR3 is TGTGCCAGCAGCCAAATAGCTGGCAAAAACACTGAAGCTTTCTTT.

J is TRBJ2-1 and V is TRBV19; 16 nucleotides match TRBD2. The V segment lost 5 bases and the J segment 7 bases; nucleotides outside the gene matches: 11. Germline CDR1 LNHDA, CDR2 SQIVND (reference sequence). This CDR3 spans 18 amino acids. The CDR3 coding sequence is TGTGCCAGTAGTCAACCGGGACTAGCGGGAGGGCCGGTTAATGAGCAGTTCTTC. Amino acids: CASSQPGLAGGPVNEQFF.

This clone was counted at least ten times. The genes are TRBV14 and TRBJ1-1; TRBD1 might be the D (6 bases). The CDR3 runs to 12 residues. The V gene lost 5 bases and the J gene lost 6 bases, with 10 bases spanning the gap. Germline CDR1 is SGHDN and CDR2 is FVKESK. For the CDR3, the DNA is TGTGCCAGCAGCAGGGAGGGGGCTGAAGCTTTCTTT. This encodes CASSREGAEAFF.

V is TRBV19 and J is TRBJ2-6; TRBD1 matches at 8 bases. The trim removed 3 bases at V and 0 bases at J, leaving 7 bases unmatched. The CDR3 totals 18 residues. From germline, CDR1 is LNHDA and CDR2 SQIVND (reference sequence). The CDR3 protein is CASSMQGQEDSGANVLTF. In DNA form, the CDR3 reads TGTGCCAGTAGTATGCAGGGACAGGAGGACTCTGGGGCCAACGTCCTGACTTTC.

DNA for the CDR3: TGTGCCAGCAGCTCCCTTTGGGGGCCACAAGAGACCCAGTACTTC. Translated: CASSSLWGPQETQYF. This chain links TRBV7-2 with TRBJ2-5; D might be TRBD1 (6 bases). V dropped 4 bases and J dropped 2 bases, with 14 bases sitting between them. Germline loops: CDR1 SGHTA, CDR2 FQGNSA. The length of the CDR3 is 15 residues.

The V and J genes are TRBV12-3 or TRBV12-4 and TRBJ1-1; D not resolved. The CDR3 is made up of 13 amino acids. V lost 5 bases, J lost 0 bases, and 7 bases lay in between. CDR3 region: CASSPQMNTEAFF. The CDR3, as DNA: TGTGCCAGCAGTCCCCAGATGAACACTGAAGCTTTCTTT.

V and J are TRBV2 and TRBJ1-4; perhaps TRBD1 as D (5 bases). Germline-derived CDR1 and CDR2 are SNHLY and FYNNEI. V lost 4 bases to trimming and J lost 8 bases, with 11 bases between them. This CDR3 spans 13 amino acids. The CDR3 sequence: CASSAQGVEKLFF. DNA for the CDR3: TGTGCCAGCAGTGCTCAAGGGGTGGAAAAACTGTTTTTT.

This clone was seen once. This chain joins TRBV4-3 and TRBJ2-2, with 9 bases identical to TRBD2. Germline-derived CDR1 and CDR2 are LGHNA and YSLEER. CDR3 size: 17 residues. Trimming cost V 0 bases and J 3 bases; bases outside gene matches: 5. The CDR3 sequence is CASSQDGTSRDTGELFF. The DNA of the CDR3 is TGCGCCAGCAGCCAAGATGGGACTAGCCGAGACACCGGGGAGCTGTTTTTT.

The V gene is TRBV20-1, the J gene TRBJ2-7; perhaps TRBD2 as D (5 bases). There are 14 residues in the CDR3. CDR1 and CDR2 (germline): DFQATT, SNEGSKA (reference sequence). V was cut by 3 bases and J by 6 bases, with 18 bases left in between. The CDR3 bases are TGCAGTGCTAGTCGGGGTCCGGCGGCTGTCGAGCAGTACTTC. Amino acids: CSASRGPAAVEQYF.